Below, 29 T cell receptor beta chains from the same sample are listed, as sequenced in a study of T cells in tuberculosis. TCRdb's table, derived via immunoSEQ multiplex PCR, lists solely in-frame clones and lacks some. The top ten clones hold about 2.2% of a sample with approximately 30,000 clones, approximately 93% of them seen once. The source material was PBMCs. The source is a donor between 10 and 35 years old with latent tuberculosis or without tuberculosis infection.

The chain combines TRBV19 with TRBJ1-2; 12 nucleotides line up with TRBD1. The junction had 1 base not matched to a gene; V was cut back by 4 bases and J by 4 bases. There are 14 residues in the CDR3. CDR1 LNHDA and CDR2 SQIVND come from the germline V gene (reference sequence). CDR3 nucleotide sequence: TGTGCCAGTAGTAGGGACAGGGGGCTCTATGGCTACACCTTC. Translated, it gives CASSRDRGLYGYTF.

This sequence joins TRBV7-7 and TRBJ2-1; D perhaps matches TRBD1 (6 bases). V was shortened by 1 base and J by 3 bases, with 10 bases between the two germline ends. CDR1 and CDR2 from the germline V gene are SSHAT and FNYEAQ (reference sequence). CDR3 length equals 15 residues. CDR3 loop: CASSLGGLGYNEQFF. Here the CDR3 DNA reads TGTGCCAGCAGCTTAGGGGGGCTAGGCTACAATGAGCAGTTCTTC.

The CDR3 DNA follows: TGTGCCAGCAGCTCAGGTGTGGGGGCCCCCTGGGATGAGCAGTTCTTC. This codes for CASSSGVGAPWDEQFF. The V call is TRBV7-2, the J call TRBJ2-1; D might be TRBD1 (6 bases). The CDR3 is made up of 16 amino acids. Germline CDR1 reads SGHTA; CDR2 reads FQGNSA. The V and J ends lost 4 bases and 8 bases respectively, with 21 bases between them.

V usage is TRBV30 and J usage is TRBJ1-5; D gene ambiguous. This CDR3 comprises 13 residues. Germline V gene lookup returns CDR1 GTSNPN and CDR2 SVGIG (reference sequence). V lost 5 bases, J lost 0 bases, and 8 bases lay in between. CDR3 in DNA: TGTGCCTGGCAGAGGAATAGCAATCAGCCCCAGCATTTT. Encoded protein: CAWQRNSNQPQHF.

The V and J genes are TRBV11-2 and TRBJ2-1; perhaps TRBD1 as D (5 bases). CDR1 is SGHAT and CDR2 is FQNNGV in the germline V gene. This CDR3 is built from 13 residues. V gave up 3 bases and J gave up 6 bases, with 9 bases separating them. CDR3 region: CASSLTVANEQFF. CDR3 sequence (DNA): TGTGCCAGCAGCTTGACAGTGGCCAATGAGCAGTTCTTC.

This clone is a singleton in its sample. The rearrangement links TRBV6-4 to TRBJ1-1, with D maybe TRBD1 (6 bases). This CDR3 has 14 residues. V lost 4 bases and J lost 5, with 14 bases in between. Germline V lookup: CDR1 MRHNA, CDR2 SNTAGT. CDR3 sequence: CASSAEWQGTEAFF. For the CDR3, the DNA is TGTGCCAGCAGTGCAGAATGGCAGGGGACTGAAGCTTTCTTT.

The chain uses TRBV7-9 and TRBJ2-1; 10 bases line up with TRBD2. The V gene end was trimmed by 2 bases and the J gene end by 12 bases; junction bases not matched to a gene: 7. Germline-derived CDR1 and CDR2 are SEHNR and FQNEAQ (reference sequence). The CDR3 sequence is 14 residues long. Here the CDR3 reads CASSLYQREGGQFF. CDR3 nucleotides: TGTGCCAGCAGCTTATATCAGCGGGAGGGCGGGCAGTTCTTC.

The chain recombines TRBV19 with TRBJ1-5; possibly TRBD1 for D (5 bases). V lost 5 bases and J 3 bases, leaving 11 bases between the germline ends. This CDR3 spans 14 amino acids. Germline lookup yields CDR1 LNHDA and CDR2 SQIVND (reference sequence). The CDR3 spells CASSPTVTNQPQHF. The CDR3 bases are TGTGCCAGTAGTCCGACAGTAACCAATCAGCCCCAGCATTTT.

The chain carries TRBV10-1 and TRBJ2-2, with D possibly matching TRBD1 (6 bases). The CDR3 has 15 amino acids. Germline V CDR1 and CDR2: WNHNN, SYGVQD (reference sequence). Trimming stripped 0 bases from V and 4 bases from J, with 9 bases between. CDR3 DNA: TGCGCCAGCAGTGAGTCGAAAGGGGGCACCGGGGAGCTGTTTTTT. This encodes CASSESKGGTGELFF.

The chain links TRBV5-1 to TRBJ2-3; TRBD1 agrees at 8 bases. Germline V gives CDR1 SGHRS, CDR2 YFSETQ. J was trimmed by 3 bases and V by 0 bases; bases with no gene match: 3. This CDR3 has 15 amino acids. This CDR3 is CASSLGTGGTDTQYF. The CDR3 coding sequence is TGCGCCAGCAGCTTGGGAACAGGGGGAACAGATACGCAGTATTTT.

CDR3 sequence reads: CASSTYRDRNGYTF. The CDR3 nucleotides are TGTGCCAGCAGTACCTACCGGGACAGGAATGGCTACACCTTC. This sequence joins TRBV11-2 and TRBJ1-2; 8 nucleotides align to TRBD1. The ends lost 6 bases at V and 6 bases at J; junction bases unmatched: 9. Per germline, CDR1 SGHAT and CDR2 FQNNGV. CDR3 length equals 14 residues.

The rearrangement links TRBV30 to TRBJ1-5; weak D call: TRBD1 (6 bases). There are 12 residues in the CDR3. The ends were cut back, 7 bases at V and 3 bases at J, with 10 bases in the middle. Looked up from germline, CDR1 is GTSNPN and CDR2 is SVGIG (reference sequence). CDR3 sequence reads: CALDSNNQPQHF. DNA of the CDR3: TGTGCCTTGGACAGCAACAATCAGCCCCAGCATTTT.

The chain combines TRBV5-5 with TRBJ1-1; possible D gene TRBD1, 5 bases. V was pared by 5 bases and J by 10 bases, with 15 bases between. This CDR3 has 12 amino acids. Germline CDR1 SGHKS, CDR2 YYEKEE (reference sequence). CDR3 sequence reads: CASSWSGMGAFF. CDR3 DNA: TGTGCCAGCAGTTGGTCAGGGATGGGAGCTTTCTTT.

DNA of the CDR3: TGTGCCAGCAGCCCCGGACAGGGGGACAATCAGCCCCAGCATTTT. Its translation is CASSPGQGDNQPQHF. This chain joins TRBV5-4 and TRBJ1-5; 10 bases line up with TRBD1. Trimming cost V 4 bases and J 3 bases; bases outside gene matches: 4. In germline, CDR1 is SGHNT, CDR2 YYREEE (reference sequence). The CDR3 extends over 15 amino acids. The full variable domain, rest sourced from reference TRBV5-4 and TRBJ1-5, is ETGVTQSPTHLIKTRGQQVTLRCSSQSGHNTVSWYQQALGQGPQFIFQYYREEENGRGNFPPRFSGLQFPNYSSELNVNALELDDSALYLCASSPGQGDNQPQHFGDGTRLSIL.

The chain uses TRBV28 and TRBJ1-2; D unresolved. The CDR3 is 13 residues long. The V and J ends lost 2 bases and 7 bases respectively, with 11 bases between them. The germline V gene encodes CDR1 MDHEN and CDR2 SYDVKM. The CDR3 DNA sequence: TGTGCCAGCAGTTTAAACTTTCCCTCTGGCTACACCTTC. Translating it yields CASSLNFPSGYTF.

The rearrangement links TRBV4-2 to TRBJ2-1; D might be TRBD2 (6 bases). The germline V and J ends were trimmed by 7 bases and 7 bases, with 23 bases remaining between them. The germline V gene encodes CDR1 LGHNA and CDR2 YNFKEQ. The CDR3 has 16 residues. The CDR3 spells CASTPGTPGEVNEQFF. The CDR3 region has the DNA TGTGCCAGCACCCCCGGGACCCCCGGGGAGGTAAATGAGCAGTTCTTC.

The gene calls are TRBV7-8 and TRBJ1-5; D is unresolved. Germline CDR1 and CDR2: SGHVS and FQNEAQ. The V gene lost 5 bases and the J gene lost 0 bases, with 11 bases spanning the gap. This CDR3 comprises 15 residues. The DNA of the CDR3 is TGTGCCAGCAGCGTAGGGCTGTATAGCAATCAGCCCCAGCATTTT. This codes for CASSVGLYSNQPQHF. Filled out from reference TRBV7-8 and TRBJ1-5, the complete variable domain reads GAGVSQSPRYKVAKRGQDVALRCDPISGHVSLFWYQQALGQGPEFLTYFQNEAQLDKSGLPSDRFFAERPEGSVSTLKIQRTQQEDSAVYLCASSVGLYSNQPQHFGDGTRLSIL.

This sequence joins TRBV5-6 and TRBJ2-7; 7 nucleotides align to TRBD1. J gave up 5 bases and V 2 bases, and 13 bases lay outside the gene matches. Germline V CDR1 and CDR2: SGHDT, YYEEEE. This CDR3 spans 16 amino acids. The CDR3 protein is CASSFLTTGNKDEQYF. The CDR3 DNA reads as TGTGCCAGCAGCTTCCTCACGACAGGGAATAAGGACGAGCAGTACTTC.

The chain couples TRBV28 to TRBJ2-3; possibly TRBD2 for D (5 bases). This CDR3 is 15 amino acids long. Trimming removed 5 bases from V and 6 bases from J, with 18 bases in between. Germline values: CDR1 MDHEN, CDR2 SYDVKM. This CDR3 is CASSTRGNGRDTQYF. CDR3 nucleotide sequence: TGTGCCAGCAGTACCCGGGGTAATGGCCGCGATACGCAGTATTTT. The full variable domain, completed using reference TRBV28 and TRBJ2-3, is DVKVTQSSRYLVKRTGEKVFLECVQDMDHENMFWYRQDPGLGLRLIYFSYDVKMKEKGDIPEGYSVSREKKERFSLILESASTNQTSMYLCASSTRGNGRDTQYFGPGTRLTVL.

The chain uses TRBV6-5 and TRBJ2-3; 7 nucleotides align to TRBD2. The germline V gene encodes CDR1 MNHEY and CDR2 SVGAGI. V trimming: 2 bases; J trimming: 3 bases; junction bases outside the gene matches: 8. The CDR3 is 16 residues long. This CDR3 reads CASSYGAGAVTDTQYF. DNA for the CDR3: TGTGCCAGCAGTTACGGGGCGGGAGCTGTGACAGATACGCAGTATTTT.

This clone was detected only once. The CDR3 loop reads CSVSGRSQTQYF. CDR3 nucleotide sequence: TGCAGCGTGAGCGGGAGGTCGCAGACCCAGTACTTC. The chain recombines TRBV29-1 with TRBJ2-5; 9 bases are a match to TRBD2. There are 12 residues in the CDR3. The germline gives CDR1 SQVTM, CDR2 ANQGSEA. Unmatched junction bases numbered 5, after V lost 6 bases and J lost 6 bases.

This chain links TRBV5-4 with TRBJ1-1; the D is unclear. This CDR3 spans 13 amino acids. V lost 2 bases and J lost 6, with 11 bases in between. Germline lookup yields CDR1 SGHNT and CDR2 YYREEE (reference sequence). For the CDR3, the DNA is TGTGCCAGCAGCTTCCCGCGGGAGCCTGAAGCTTTCTTT. Translating gives CASSFPREPEAFF.

The rearrangement uses TRBV29-1 and TRBJ1-3; D is possibly TRBD1 (6 bases). Trimming removed 4 bases from V and 3 bases from J, with 16 bases in between. The CDR3 is made up of 15 amino acids. CDR1 and CDR2 (germline): SQVTM, ANQGSEA. CDR3 in DNA: TGCAGCGTTGTTAACACAGGGTTGGATGGAAACACCATATATTTT. Its translation: CSVVNTGLDGNTIYF.

J is TRBJ2-7 and V is TRBV2; D might be TRBD2 (5 bases). Germline V lookup: CDR1 SNHLY, CDR2 FYNNEI. This CDR3 has 12 residues. Trimming left V 10 bases short and J 0 bases short, with 10 bases between. Here the CDR3 reads CATEGPSYEQYF. DNA for the CDR3: TGTGCCACCGAGGGTCCCTCCTACGAGCAGTACTTC.

The chain has TRBV5-1 and TRBJ1-6; unclear D gene. There are 14 residues in the CDR3. Germline V CDR1 and CDR2: SGHRS, YFSETQ. V lost 2 bases and J lost 11, with 14 bases in between. The CDR3 nucleotides are TGCGCCAGCAGCTTATCACAGTCGGCGCCACCCCTCCACTTT. It yields the protein CASSLSQSAPPLHF.

This rearrangement joins TRBV27 to TRBJ2-7; 12 bases are a match to TRBD1. The CDR3 length is 16 residues. Germline loops: CDR1 MNHEY, CDR2 SMNVEV (reference sequence). V shed 7 bases and J 5 bases; nucleotides not matched to a gene: 12. CDR3 in amino acids: CASNRHRDRGPNEQYF. CDR3 nucleotides: TGTGCCAGCAACCGACACCGGGACAGGGGGCCTAACGAGCAGTACTTC.

This chain links TRBV7-9 with TRBJ2-3; 10 bases align to TRBD1. The CDR3 spans 15 residues. With V trimmed by 5 bases and J by 2 bases, 4 bases remained unmatched. Germline CDR1 SEHNR, CDR2 FQNEAQ (reference sequence). The CDR3 bases are TGTGCCAGCAGCCCCGGGACAGGGGTCACAGATACGCAGTATTTT. The encoded protein is CASSPGTGVTDTQYF.

This clone has only one observation. This chain links TRBV5-6 with TRBJ2-7, with 9 nucleotides matching TRBD1. After removal of 1 base from V and 4 bases from J, the junction contained 6 bases not matched to a gene. The germline V gene has CDR1 SGHDT and CDR2 YYEEEE. This CDR3 contains 15 residues. In DNA form, the CDR3 reads TGTGCCAGCAGCTTGAGGGGACAGGGATCTTACGAGCAGTACTTC. This sequence encodes CASSLRGQGSYEQYF.

The rearrangement uses TRBV19 and TRBJ1-1, with no clear D. Germline CDR1 and CDR2: LNHDA and SQIVND (reference sequence). The CDR3 is 14 amino acids. The V end lost 6 bases, the J end lost 3 bases, and 14 bases lay between the germline ends. The CDR3 protein is CASSEEVVYTEAFF. The CDR3 nucleotides read TGTGCCAGTAGCGAGGAAGTTGTTTACACTGAAGCTTTCTTT.